The following is a TCR beta chain sequence with its context. Its matching antigen is unknown. Germline CDR1 is MDHEN and CDR2 is SYDVKM. The CDR3 is made up of 15 amino acids. Unmatched junction bases numbered 7, after V lost 6 bases and J lost 2 bases. TCRdb's table, derived via immunoSEQ multiplex PCR, lists solely in-frame clones and lacks some. The sample contains more than 95,000 clones, about 86% of which appear only once. This record comes from a study of cytomegalovirus exposure and HLA in healthy donors. Study in general: It was reported in a later analysis that the 120 validation repertoires used the same platform as the approximately 620 first-cohort repertoires.

Study conclusions and caveats: Subsequent analysis found a tendency for first-cohort TCR clusters to co-occur within the 110 or so validation repertoires.

This receptor was taken from a woman aged 18-29 years in good health and CMV-seropositive. J is TRBJ1-3 and V is TRBV28; TRBD1 matches at 7 bases. Sequenced sample: PBMCs. CDR3 region: CASSRGQEPGNTIYF. DNA of the CDR3: TGTGCCAGCAGCAGAGGACAGGAACCTGGAAACACCATATATTTT.